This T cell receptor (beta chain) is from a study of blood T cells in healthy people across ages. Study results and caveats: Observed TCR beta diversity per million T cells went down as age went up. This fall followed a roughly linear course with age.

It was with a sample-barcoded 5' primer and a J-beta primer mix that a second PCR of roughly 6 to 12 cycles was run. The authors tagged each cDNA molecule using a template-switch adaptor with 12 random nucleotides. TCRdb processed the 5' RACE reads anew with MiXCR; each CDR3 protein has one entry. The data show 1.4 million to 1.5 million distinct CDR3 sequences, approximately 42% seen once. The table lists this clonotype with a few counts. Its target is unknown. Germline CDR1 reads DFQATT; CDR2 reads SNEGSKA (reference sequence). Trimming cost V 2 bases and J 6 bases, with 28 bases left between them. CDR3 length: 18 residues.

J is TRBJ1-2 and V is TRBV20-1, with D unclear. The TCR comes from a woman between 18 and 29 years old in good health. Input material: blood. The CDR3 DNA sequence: TGCAGTGCTAGATCCCCGGGGAGGGCAGCCCACGGCCCTGATGGCTACACCTTC. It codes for CSARSPGRAAHGPDGYTF.